This entry lists 27 T cell receptor beta chains sequenced from one sample in a study of T cell responses to AZD1222 COVID-19 vaccine. Here immunoSEQ multiplex PCR was the method, and the copy in TCRdb shows in-frame clones only, minus some. This repertoire shows roughly 120,000 clones, approximately 85% found once; its top ten account for roughly 3.9%. This specimen was peripheral blood, taken on day 0 of MenACWY control vaccination. The receptors come from an adult in good health.

The chain is built from TRBV28 and TRBJ2-1; 12 bases fit TRBD2. The CDR3 covers 17 residues. Trimming at V came to 4 bases and at J to 3 bases, leaving 7 bases not matched to a gene. Germline CDR1 reads MDHEN; CDR2 reads SYDVKM. In nucleotides, the CDR3 is TGTGCCAGCAGTTCAGGGCTAGCGGGGGGGCGCTACAATGAGCAGTTCTTC. It translates to CASSSGLAGGRYNEQFF.

V and J are TRBV5-1 and TRBJ1-5, with D perhaps TRBD1 (5 bases). The germline V gene encodes CDR1 SGHRS and CDR2 YFSETQ. Trimming removed 3 bases at V and 0 bases at J, with 7 bases between. There are 14 residues in the CDR3. The CDR3 loop is CASSSDSSNQPQHF. DNA of the CDR3: TGCGCCAGCAGCTCCGACAGTAGCAATCAGCCCCAGCATTTT.

The chain recombines TRBV18 with TRBJ1-1; D remains unclear. CDR3 size: 14 residues. From germline, CDR1 is KGHSH and CDR2 LQKENI. V was shortened by 3 bases and J by 1 base, with 9 bases between the two germline ends. In DNA, the CDR3 is TGTGCCAGCTCACCCCTGCGGGAGAACACTGAAGCTTTCTTT. It encodes CASSPLRENTEAFF.

The genes are TRBV27 and TRBJ1-2; 8 nucleotides line up with TRBD1. This CDR3 region has 14 residues. After removal of 0 bases from V and 5 bases from J, the junction contained 2 bases not matched to a gene. The germline CDR1 and CDR2 sequences are MNHEY and SMNVEV (reference sequence). The CDR3 DNA is TGTGCCAGCAGTTTATCGGGGGACAGGTATGGCTACACCTTC. This gives the protein CASSLSGDRYGYTF.

This chain uses TRBV5-8 with TRBJ2-1, with 7 bases identical to TRBD1. The CDR3 totals 16 residues. CDR1 is SGHTS, CDR2 YDEGEE, per germline. The V gene end was trimmed by 0 bases and the J gene end by 10 bases; junction bases not matched to a gene: 13. This chain's CDR3 is CASSLGRDTSGGEQFF. CDR3 nucleotide sequence: TGTGCCAGCAGCTTGGGTCGAGACACCTCAGGGGGAGAGCAGTTCTTC.

V is TRBV29-1 and J is TRBJ1-1, with unresolved D. Trimming removed 4 bases from V and 0 bases from J, with 9 bases in between. CDR3 size: 13 residues. Germline V gives CDR1 SQVTM, CDR2 ANQGSEA. The CDR3 region is CSVGADLNTEAFF. DNA of the CDR3: TGCAGCGTTGGGGCAGACCTGAACACTGAAGCTTTCTTT.

V and J are TRBV19 and TRBJ1-6; D is undetermined. Germline V CDR1 and CDR2: LNHDA, SQIVND (reference sequence). Trimming left V 5 bases short and J 6 bases short, with 14 bases between. The CDR3 length is 15 residues. In DNA, the CDR3 is TGTGCCAGTAGTGTGGGTAGCAGGACTAATTCACCCCTCCACTTT. It specifies CASSVGSRTNSPLHF.

This chain's CDR3 is CASSPWTGPNSPLHF. CDR3 nucleotide sequence: TGTGCCAGCAGCCCTTGGACAGGCCCAAATTCACCCCTCCACTTT. This sequence joins TRBV9 and TRBJ1-6; 7 nucleotides agree with TRBD1. V trimming: 4 bases; J trimming: 7 bases; junction bases outside the gene matches: 8. The CDR3 runs 15 residues. Per germline, CDR1 SGDLS and CDR2 YYNGEE.

The genes are TRBV5-1 and TRBJ1-5, with D perhaps matching TRBD1 (5 bases). Germline V gene lookup returns CDR1 SGHRS and CDR2 YFSETQ. The ends were cut back, 4 bases at V and 7 bases at J, with 12 bases in the middle. The CDR3 loop spans 13 amino acids. This CDR3 is CASSGGLGQPQHF. DNA for the CDR3: TGCGCCAGCAGCGGGGGTCTTGGGCAGCCCCAGCATTTT.

The chain uses TRBV19 and TRBJ1-2; D remains ambiguous. V lost 4 bases and J lost 8, with 14 bases in between. This CDR3 contains 13 residues. Germline V gene lookup returns CDR1 LNHDA and CDR2 SQIVND (reference sequence). CDR3 region: CASSTSLPSGYTF. The CDR3 DNA reads as TGTGCCAGTAGTACCTCGCTCCCCTCAGGCTACACCTTC. The full variable domain, with the rest looked up from reference TRBV19 and TRBJ1-2, is DGGITQSPKYLFRKEGQNVTLSCEQNLNHDAMYWYRQDPGQGLRLIYYSQIVNDFQKGDIAEGYSVSREKKESFPLTVTSAQKNPTAFYLCASSTSLPSGYTFGSGTRLTVV.

This chain uses TRBV28 with TRBJ2-1; TRBD2 agrees at 12 bases. Per germline, CDR1 MDHEN and CDR2 SYDVKM. The CDR3 contains 15 residues. V lost 5 bases, J lost 5 bases, and 4 bases stayed unmatched. The CDR3 spells CASSPTSGGHNEQFF. CDR3 sequence (DNA): TGTGCCAGCAGTCCCACTAGCGGGGGGCACAATGAGCAGTTCTTC.

A few counts support this clone. This sequence joins TRBV19 and TRBJ2-7; D is perhaps TRBD1 (6 bases). This CDR3 contains 15 residues. Germline V gene data show CDR1 as LNHDA and CDR2 as SQIVND (reference sequence). V lost 6 bases and J lost 0, with 15 bases in between. This CDR3 is CASRARAGASYEQYF. The CDR3 nucleotides are TGTGCCAGTAGGGCCCGGGCAGGGGCCTCCTACGAGCAGTACTTC.

V and J are TRBV29-1 and TRBJ2-3, with TRBD1 identical over 7 bases. The V gene's germline CDR1 is SQVTM and CDR2 ANQGSEA. J lost 3 bases, V lost 8 bases, and 8 bases had no gene match. The CDR3 has 13 residues. Written as DNA, the CDR3 is TGCAGCACTCCGACAGGGCCAACAGATACGCAGTATTTT. Its translation: CSTPTGPTDTQYF.

CDR3: CASSVGLAGAGVLFTDTQYF. CDR3 coding DNA: TGTGCCAGCAGCGTAGGGCTAGCGGGGGCGGGAGTATTGTTCACAGATACGCAGTATTTT. This sequence joins TRBV9 and TRBJ2-3, with 10 bases lining up with TRBD2. The germline CDR1 and CDR2 sequences are SGDLS and YYNGEE. The CDR3 consists of 20 residues. V was clipped by 0 bases and J by 2 bases; unmatched bases: 15.

The V gene is TRBV10-2, the J gene TRBJ1-4; tentatively, D is TRBD1 (6 bases). CDR3 length: 15 amino acids. Germline V CDR1 and CDR2: WSHSY, SAAADI. Deletions cut 5 bases from V and 2 bases from J, with 12 bases between. CDR3 sequence reads: CASSRGESTNEKLFF. The CDR3 DNA reads as TGCGCCAGCAGTAGGGGGGAATCTACTAATGAAAAACTGTTTTTT.

The genes are TRBV28 and TRBJ2-4; D remains unclear. Germline CDR1 and CDR2: MDHEN and SYDVKM. V was clipped by 5 bases and J by 0 bases, with 11 bases between them. The CDR3 is made up of 15 amino acids. The CDR3 nucleotides are TGTGCCAGCAGTAGCCGGCAGGTAGCCAAAAACATTCAGTACTTC. Protein sequence: CASSSRQVAKNIQYF.

This chain uses TRBV3-1 (or the pseudogene TRBV3-2) with TRBJ2-1; D is perhaps TRBD1 (6 bases). V dropped 8 bases and J dropped 0 bases, with 11 bases sitting between them. Germline CDR1 LGHDT, CDR2 YNNKEL (reference sequence). The CDR3 sequence is 14 residues long. The CDR3 DNA reads as TGTGCCAGCGGACTCAGGGGCTCCTACAATGAGCAGTTCTTC. Its protein product is CASGLRGSYNEQFF.

This chain links TRBV7-3 with TRBJ1-1; D gene uncertain. Germline V gene sequence: CDR1 SGHTA, CDR2 FQGTGA. Deletions cut 1 base from V and 1 base from J, with 4 bases between. This CDR3 has 13 amino acids. CDR3 sequence reads: CASSLSKNTEAFF. In DNA, the CDR3 is TGTGCCAGCAGCTTAAGTAAGAACACTGAAGCTTTCTTT.

The genes are TRBV29-1 and TRBJ1-2; D remains unclear. CDR1 and CDR2 from the germline V gene are SQVTM and ANQGSEA. V lost 6 bases, J lost 4 bases, and 12 bases lay in between. The CDR3 totals 12 residues. CDR3 residues: CSVVRDPYGYTF. Here the CDR3 DNA reads TGCAGCGTCGTCCGCGACCCCTATGGCTACACCTTC.

In its sample, this clone was seen a few times. The J gene is TRBJ1-2, the V gene TRBV4-1, with TRBD1 identical over 8 bases. There are 15 residues in the CDR3. The J segment lost 8 bases and the V segment lost 4 bases, leaving 12 bases of the junction unmatched. In germline, CDR1 is MGHRA, CDR2 YSYEKL. The CDR3 nucleotides are TGCGCCAGCAGCCCCCGTGGACAGGGTCTCGACGGCTACACCTTC. This codes for CASSPRGQGLDGYTF.

This chain links TRBV6-5 with TRBJ2-7; the D is unclear. The V and J ends lost 11 bases and 2 bases respectively, with 13 bases between them. The CDR3 covers 12 residues. The germline CDR1 and CDR2 sequences are MNHEY and SVGAGI. CDR3 loop: CAARTEPYEQYF. CDR3 in DNA: TGTGCCGCACGGACGGAACCCTACGAGCAGTACTTC.

This rearrangement joins TRBV18 to TRBJ1-3; 8 nucleotides align to TRBD1. The CDR3 is 15 amino acids. The J segment lost 4 bases and the V segment lost 5 bases, leaving 7 bases of the junction unmatched. The germline V gene has CDR1 KGHSH and CDR2 LQKENI. The CDR3 sequence: CASSSQGALGNTIYF. The CDR3 DNA is TGTGCCAGCTCATCCCAGGGGGCACTGGGAAACACCATATATTTT.

This clone occurred a few times. The chain uses TRBV15 and TRBJ2-7; no definite D call. The CDR3 contains 14 residues. V was trimmed by 0 bases and J by 0 bases, leaving 6 bases between them. Germline CDR1 reads LNHNV; CDR2 reads YYDKDF (reference sequence). CDR3: CATSRDAASYEQYF. In DNA, the CDR3 is TGTGCCACCAGCAGAGATGCAGCCTCCTACGAGCAGTACTTC.

This clone was picked up one time. At the DNA level, this CDR3 is encoded by other sequences in the same sample as well. In DNA form, the CDR3 reads TGCAGTGCTCGGGACAGCTACGAGCAGTACTTC. Translated, it gives CSARDSYEQYF. The rearrangement links TRBV20-1 to TRBJ2-7; 7 nucleotides agree with TRBD1. V was clipped by 5 bases and J by 3 bases; unmatched bases: 1. There are 11 residues in the CDR3. Germline CDR1 reads DFQATT; CDR2 reads SNEGSKA (reference sequence).

DNA for the CDR3: TGTGCCAGTAGTCGCGGGGGGGGTTACAATGAGCAGTTCTTC. Its protein product is CASSRGGGYNEQFF. The chain uses TRBV19 and TRBJ2-1, with 9 bases identical to TRBD2. The ends lost 5 bases at V and 4 bases at J; junction bases unmatched: 3. The germline CDR1 and CDR2 sequences are LNHDA and SQIVND (reference sequence). The CDR3 is 14 amino acids.

V is TRBV4-2 and J is TRBJ1-2; tentatively, D is TRBD1 (5 bases). The CDR3 is 15 residues long. V was cut by 6 bases and J by 0 bases, with 14 bases left in between. The V gene's germline CDR1 is LGHNA and CDR2 YNFKEQ. As DNA, the CDR3 is TGTGCCAGCAGTGAAAGGGGCAGGGCTAACTATGGCTACACCTTC. Translation: CASSERGRANYGYTF.

This chain links TRBV7-2 with TRBJ2-1, with TRBD1 matching over 7 bases. With V trimmed by 4 bases and J by 0 bases, 3 bases remained unmatched. CDR3 length equals 15 residues. The germline CDR1 and CDR2 sequences are SGHTA and FQGNSA. Written as DNA, the CDR3 is TGTGCCAGCAGCTACAGGGGAAGCTCCTACAATGAGCAGTTCTTC. The encoded protein is CASSYRGSSYNEQFF.